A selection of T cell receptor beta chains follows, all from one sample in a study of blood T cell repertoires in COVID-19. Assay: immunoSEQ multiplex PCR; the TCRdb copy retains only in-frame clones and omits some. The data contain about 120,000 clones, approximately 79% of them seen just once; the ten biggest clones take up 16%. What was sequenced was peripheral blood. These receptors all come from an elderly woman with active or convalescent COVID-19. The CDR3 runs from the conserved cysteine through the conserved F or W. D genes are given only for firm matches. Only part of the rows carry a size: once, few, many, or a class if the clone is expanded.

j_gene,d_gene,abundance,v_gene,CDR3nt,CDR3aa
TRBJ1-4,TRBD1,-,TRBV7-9,TGTGCCAGCAGCCAGACAGGGGTCAGGGAAAAACTGTTTTTT,CASSQTGVREKLFF
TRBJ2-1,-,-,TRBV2,TGTGCCAGCAGTGAGTACTCGGGTAAAGTGGATGAGCAGTTCTTC,CASSEYSGKVDEQFF
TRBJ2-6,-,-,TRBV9,TGTGCCAGCAGCGTAGGTAGAAACGTCCTGACTTTC,CASSVGRNVLTF
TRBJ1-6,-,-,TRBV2,TGTGCCAGCAGTGACAGGGGAAATTCACCCCTCCACTTT,CASSDRGNSPLHF
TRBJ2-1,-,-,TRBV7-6,TGTGCCAGCAGCTGGGAGGAAGACGCTAGCTCCTACAATGAGCAGTTCTTC,CASSWEEDASSYNEQFF
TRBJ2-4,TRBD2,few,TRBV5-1,TGCGCCAGCAGCGGGACTAGCGGGAGATTCGCCAAAAACATTCAGTACTTC,CASSGTSGRFAKNIQYF
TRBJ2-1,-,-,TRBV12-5,TGTGCTAGTGGGACAGAGGCTTTCGGCAATGAGCAGTTCTTC,CASGTEAFGNEQFF
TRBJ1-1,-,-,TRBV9,TGTGCCAGCAGCGTAGCGGGCAGGGACACTGAAGCTTTCTTT,CASSVAGRDTEAFF
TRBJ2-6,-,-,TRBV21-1,TGTGCCAGCAGCCAGACAGGCCCCATCTCTGGGGCCAACGTCCTGACTTTC,CASSQTGPISGANVLTF
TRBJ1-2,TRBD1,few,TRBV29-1,TGCAGCGGTGGGACAGCCCAAGCTAACTATGGCTACACCTTC,CSGGTAQANYGYTF
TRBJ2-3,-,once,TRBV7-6,TGTGCCAGCAGCTTAGCGCCCCTCGGGAGCACAGATACGCAGTATTTT,CASSLAPLGSTDTQYF
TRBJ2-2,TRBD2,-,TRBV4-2,TGTGCCAGCAATTTACTAGCGGGAGTGTACACCGGGGAGCTGTTTTTT,CASNLLAGVYTGELFF
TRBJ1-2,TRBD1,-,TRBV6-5,TGTGCCAGCAGAAAGGACGGGACAGAGACTTATGGCTACACCTTC,CASRKDGTETYGYTF